This T cell receptor beta chain was sequenced in a study of T cell responses to AZD1222 COVID-19 vaccine. Clones were read by immunoSEQ multiplex PCR, and TCRdb kept only the in-frame ones, dropping some. The data contain roughly 130,000 clones, roughly 90% of them singletons. Study outcomes and limitations: A mostly white British donor set with more females was recruited, and clonal diversity was possibly underestimated.

About this clone itself: Antigen: not known.

The origin of this receptor is an adult in good health. This material consisted of peripheral blood, taken on day 0 of AZD1222 vaccination.

DNA for the CDR3: TGCGCCAGCAGCCTAGAACAGTTCACAGATACGCAGTATTTT. The encoded protein is CASSLEQFTDTQYF. This rearrangement joins TRBV4-3 to TRBJ2-3; D not resolved. This CDR3 contains 14 residues. The V gene lost 4 bases and the J gene lost 2 bases, with 10 bases spanning the gap. The germline V gene has CDR1 LGHNA and CDR2 YSLEER.